This TCR beta chain was found in a study of cytomegalovirus exposure and HLA in healthy donors. Overall study findings and caveats: Reports state that TCR beta sequences accurately predicted most subjects' HLA-A and HLA-B alleles. CMV serostatus was the sole immune exposure information available. Cytomegalovirus-associated TCR beta chains were listed, numbering more than 150.

Researchers ran the PCR with 60 Vbeta and 13 Jbeta primers. Assay used: immunoSEQ multiplex PCR; TCRdb lists only in-frame clones, some missing. The table lists 150,000 to 200,000 clones, more than 70% of them singletons. Turning to this clone: What it binds is not known.

CDR1 MDHEN and CDR2 SYDVKM come from the germline V gene. The CDR3 spans 13 residues. V was trimmed by 6 bases and J by 5 bases, leaving 11 bases between them. This TCR derives from a woman in her thirties or forties in good health and CMV-seropositive. The sequenced sample consisted of PBMCs. V usage is TRBV28 and J usage is TRBJ1-5; D might be TRBD1 (6 bases). This chain's CDR3 is CASSEQGYQPQHF. Here the CDR3 DNA reads TGTGCCAGCAGCGAACAGGGTTATCAGCCCCAGCATTTT.